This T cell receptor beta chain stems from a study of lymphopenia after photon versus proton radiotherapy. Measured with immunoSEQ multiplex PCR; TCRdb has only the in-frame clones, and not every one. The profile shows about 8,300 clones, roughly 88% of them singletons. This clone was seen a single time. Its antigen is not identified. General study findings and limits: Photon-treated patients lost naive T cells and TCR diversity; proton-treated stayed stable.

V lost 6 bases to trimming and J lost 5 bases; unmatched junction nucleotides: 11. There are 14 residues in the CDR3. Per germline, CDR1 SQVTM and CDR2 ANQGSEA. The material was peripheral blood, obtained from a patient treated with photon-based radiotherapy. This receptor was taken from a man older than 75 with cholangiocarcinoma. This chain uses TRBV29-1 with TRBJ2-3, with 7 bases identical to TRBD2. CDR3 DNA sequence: TGCAGCGTGAACAAGTGGACTAGTGTAGATACGCAGTATTTT. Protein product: CSVNKWTSVDTQYF.